The 18 T cell receptor beta chains listed next were all sequenced from one sample in a study of OX40 agonist ivuxolimab in advanced cancers. The table came from immunoSEQ multiplex PCR; TCRdb's copy has only in-frame clones and leaves some out. This repertoire shows about 67,000 clones, 85% to 90% found once; its top ten account for 4% to 5%. Material: CD4+ or CD8+ T cells sorted from blood, obtained in a trial of the OX40 agonist ivuxolimab. These receptors all stem from an adult with an advanced solid tumor such as melanoma, head and neck, liver or kidney cancer.

This chain joins TRBV15 and TRBJ1-5; 10 nucleotides agree with TRBD1. Germline assignment: CDR1 LNHNV and CDR2 YYDKDF (reference sequence). The CDR3 sequence is 15 residues long. J lost 3 bases, V lost 3 bases, and 2 bases had no gene match. CDR3 DNA: TGTGCCACCAGCAGGGACAGGGGGATCAATCAGCCCCAGCATTTT. Protein sequence: CATSRDRGINQPQHF.

This chain connects TRBV25-1 to TRBJ2-5, with TRBD2 matching over 7 bases. CDR1 and CDR2 (germline): MGHDK, SYGVNS. V was clipped by 4 bases and J by 5 bases; unmatched bases: 13. This CDR3 has 16 residues. CDR3 sequence reads: CASSGGLSSSRETQYF. Written as DNA, the CDR3 is TGTGCCAGCAGTGGGGGACTATCGTCAAGTCGGGAGACCCAGTACTTC.

Concerning this clone itself: Other nucleotide sequences in the sample specify the same CDR3. The chain links TRBV27 to TRBJ1-1, with a possible D match to TRBD1 (5 bases). Per germline, CDR1 MNHEY and CDR2 SMNVEV (reference sequence). The CDR3 has 13 residues. V was clipped by 2 bases and J by 4 bases, with 8 bases between them. The CDR3 DNA reads as TGTGCCAGCAGTTTAGGGGGTGGCACTGAAGCTTTCTTT. Its protein is CASSLGGGTEAFF.

V is TRBV23-1 and J is TRBJ2-5; maybe TRBD2 (6 bases). The J call may not be correct, given that the DNA end is closer to TRBJ2-7. TRBV23-1 is recorded as an ORF, its role being uncertain. This CDR3 has 17 residues. CDR3 in amino acids: CASSQSVAEGPAYEQYF. The CDR3 DNA sequence: TGCGCCAGCAGTCAATCGGTAGCGGAGGGGCCGGCCTACGAGCAGTACTTC.

The genes are TRBV6-1 and TRBJ1-6; no firm D call. The length of the CDR3 is 14 residues. The germline V and J ends were trimmed by 1 base and 6 bases, with 7 bases remaining between them. Germline values: CDR1 MNHNS, CDR2 SASEGT. The CDR3, as DNA: TGTGCCAGCAGTGAAGTGACGGTTAATTCACCCCTCCACTTT. As protein: CASSEVTVNSPLHF.

The rearrangement joins TRBV29-1 to TRBJ2-2; 8 nucleotides match TRBD1. The germline CDR1 and CDR2 sequences are SQVTM and ANQGSEA. Losses at the gene ends were 5 bases for V and 6 bases for J; bases not matched to a gene: 11. The CDR3 is 15 amino acids. The CDR3 DNA sequence: TGCAGCGTTACGCCGGGACAGGCTCTATCCGGGGAGCTGTTTTTT. Translation gives CSVTPGQALSGELFF.

The CDR3 sequence: CASSKAGDKSTDTQYF. The CDR3 nucleotides read TGTGCCAGCAGCAAAGCGGGGGACAAGAGCACAGATACGCAGTATTTT. V usage is TRBV21-1 and J usage is TRBJ2-3; the listed D gene, TRBD1, was not tested against the DNA. TRBV21-1 is flagged as a pseudogene. The CDR3 length is 16 residues.

The V gene is TRBV28, the J gene TRBJ1-1; tentative D call: TRBD1 (5 bases). The CDR3 length is 11 residues. Per the germline V gene, CDR1 is MDHEN and CDR2 is SYDVKM. The V and J ends lost 11 bases and 5 bases respectively, with 12 bases between them. The CDR3 coding sequence is TGTGCCGCCGGGGGTCGGACTGAAGCTTTCTTT. This gives the protein CAAGGRTEAFF.

This sequence joins TRBV10-3 and TRBJ1-2; TRBD1 agrees at 11 bases. This CDR3 has 13 residues. Germline assignment: CDR1 ENHRY and CDR2 SYGVKD. V dropped 11 bases and J dropped 6; count of bases not matched to a gene: 8. The CDR3 DNA reads as TGTGCCCCGGGGAGGACAGGGGGCGATGGCTACACCTTC. Residues: CAPGRTGGDGYTF.

The chain links TRBV30 to TRBJ2-7, with 9 bases lining up with TRBD2. V shed 0 bases and J 6 bases; nucleotides not matched to a gene: 6. The CDR3 loop spans 14 amino acids. Germline V gene lookup returns CDR1 GTSNPN and CDR2 SVGIG (reference sequence). The CDR3 loop is CAWSVGSGSFEQYF. The CDR3 region has the DNA TGTGCCTGGAGTGTTGGTAGCGGGAGCTTCGAGCAGTACTTC.

The gene calls are TRBV13 and TRBJ1-6; D possibly corresponds to TRBD1 (5 bases). Germline-derived CDR1 and CDR2 are PRHDT and FYEKMQ (reference sequence). The germline V and J ends were trimmed by 4 bases and 6 bases, with 16 bases remaining between them. This CDR3 region has 16 residues. In DNA, the CDR3 is TGTGCCAGCAGCTACAGCCCTCGAGGGGTTAATTCACCCCTCCACTTT. Its translation is CASSYSPRGVNSPLHF.

A word on this clone: A much larger clone differs from this one at a single base, so this may be a read error. The rearrangement links TRBV28 to TRBJ2-7; 12 bases align to TRBD1. Per the germline V gene, CDR1 is MDHEN and CDR2 is SYDVKM. The CDR3 runs 14 residues. Unmatched junction bases numbered 2, after V lost 6 bases and J lost 2 bases. The CDR3 loop reads CASSRDRGPYEQYF. In DNA form, the CDR3 reads TGTGCCAGCAGCCGGGACAGGGGGCCCTACGAGCAGTACTTC.

This clone has only one observation. This chain links TRBV4-1 with TRBJ1-2, with a tentative D call TRBD1 (6 bases). This CDR3 has 17 residues. Germline V gives CDR1 MGHRA, CDR2 YSYEKL. V was pared by 0 bases and J by 3 bases, with 17 bases between. CDR3 protein: CASSQEGTRTTHYGYTF. The DNA for the CDR3 is TGCGCCAGCAGCCAAGAAGGGACACGGACTACGCACTATGGCTACACCTTC.

In its sample, this clone was seen once. The J gene is TRBJ2-2, the V gene TRBV5-1; TRBD2 agrees at 10 bases. The CDR3 extends over 15 amino acids. Germline assignment: CDR1 SGHRS and CDR2 YFSETQ. Losses at the gene ends were 4 bases for V and 5 bases for J; bases not matched to a gene: 5. The CDR3 sequence is CASSGPGLATGELFF. The CDR3 coding sequence is TGCGCCAGCAGCGGACCGGGACTAGCGACCGGGGAGCTGTTTTTT.

The J gene is TRBJ1-1, the V gene TRBV28; D is unresolved. V lost 3 bases, J lost 0 bases, and 5 bases lay in between. Germline-derived CDR1 and CDR2 are MDHEN and SYDVKM. The CDR3 length is 13 residues. The CDR3 DNA follows: TGTGCCAGCAGTTTTCCAGTGAACACTGAAGCTTTCTTT. Its translation is CASSFPVNTEAFF.

There are a few counts of this clone. This chain uses TRBV28 with TRBJ1-2; D is ambiguous. Germline V gene lookup returns CDR1 MDHEN and CDR2 SYDVKM. V shed 7 bases and J shed 3 bases, with 6 bases lying between them. This CDR3 contains 11 residues. Here the CDR3 reads CASMQDYGYTF. The CDR3, as DNA: TGTGCCAGCATGCAGGACTATGGCTACACCTTC.

This chain uses TRBV19 with TRBJ2-5; D is possibly TRBD1 (5 bases). With 6 bases removed from V and 5 bases from J, the gap between germline ends came to 19 bases. Germline CDR1 is LNHDA and CDR2 is SQIVND (reference sequence). CDR3 length: 15 residues. Here the CDR3 reads CASSPQQVPRETQYF. CDR3 bases: TGTGCCAGTAGCCCCCAACAGGTCCCACGGGAGACCCAGTACTTC.

In its sample, this clone was seen a few times. The chain recombines TRBV7-8 with TRBJ2-2; possibly TRBD1 for D (5 bases). This CDR3 region has 14 residues. Trimming cost V 5 bases and J 1 base, with 8 bases left between them. Germline V gives CDR1 SGHVS, CDR2 FQNEAQ. The CDR3 region is CASSLTGNTGELFF. CDR3 nucleotide sequence: TGTGCCAGCAGCCTTACAGGGAACACCGGGGAGCTGTTTTTT.